This T cell receptor (beta chain) was observed in a study of shared clonotypes between healthy human individuals. Study in general: Every donor yielded three CD4 naive, three CD4 memory, two CD8 naive and one CD8 memory plate. Study observations and caveats: Generally, estimated richness proved larger in naive subsets than it did in memory subsets. Sharing across a handful of donors was seen in 4.5% to 5.5% of naive CD4 clonotypes.

Of note for this clone: The antigen remains undetermined. Other DNA sequences in the sample encode the same CDR3.

The material for each subset, its genomic DNA, was split evenly across several immunoSEQ plates. Measured with immunoSEQ multiplex PCR; TCRdb has only the in-frame clones, and not every one. The repertoire has more than 2,000,000 clones, more than 85% of them found once; the top ten carry about 0.37%. The TCR comes from a man aged 18-30 years in good health. Some clones in this sample may be carry-over from other donors' samples. Sequenced: naive CD4+ T cells from PBMCs. Subset defined: CD45RA+ positively selected.

The CDR3 DNA sequence: TGTGCCAGCAGTCCGGGGTTCTCTGGGGCCAACGTCCTGACTTTC. Amino acid sequence: CASSPGFSGANVLTF. The chain uses TRBV19 and TRBJ2-6; tentative D call: TRBD2 (5 bases). V shed 9 bases and J shed 0 bases, with 12 bases lying between them. This CDR3 region has 15 residues. Per germline, CDR1 LNHDA and CDR2 SQIVND (reference sequence).